The text below deals with one T cell receptor beta chain. Within the sample, other DNA sequences also encode this same CDR3. Assay used: immunoSEQ multiplex PCR; TCRdb lists only in-frame clones, some missing. The table lists about 2.1 million clones, roughly 93% of them singletons. Terminally differentiated effector memory CD45RA+ cells were excluded by CCR7 positive selection of CD45RO-negative cells. This specimen belongs to a study of shared clonotypes between healthy human individuals. On the study more broadly: Three CD4 naive, three CD4 memory, two CD8 naive and one CD8 memory plate were used per donor.

Trimming cost V 2 bases and J 2 bases, with 6 bases left between them. The V gene's germline CDR1 is GTSNPN and CDR2 SVGIG (reference sequence). The CDR3 extends over 12 amino acids. This TCR was sampled from a man younger than 35 in good health. Some clones in this sample may be carry-over from other donors' samples. The sequenced material came from naive CD8+ T cells from PBMCs. The chain links TRBV30 to TRBJ1-1; no firm D call. CDR3 sequence reads: CAWSLLNTEAFF. Written as DNA, the CDR3 is TGTGCCTGGAGTTTGCTCAACACTGAAGCTTTCTTT.